The 32 T cell receptor beta chains reported below all come from one sample, sequenced in a study of OX40 agonist ivuxolimab in advanced cancers. Profiled with immunoSEQ multiplex PCR; TCRdb holds only in-frame clones, not every one. The sample holds 35,000 to 40,000 clones, more than 75% seen once. Sequencing used CD4+ or CD8+ T cells sorted from blood, obtained in a trial of the OX40 agonist ivuxolimab. The receptors derive from an adult with an advanced solid tumor such as melanoma, head and neck, liver or kidney cancer.

The CDR3 region has the DNA TGTGCCAGTAGTAAACTAGCGGGGTTGAACACCGGGGAGCTGTTTTTT. Amino acids: CASSKLAGLNTGELFF. The V and J genes are TRBV19 and TRBJ2-2, with TRBD2 identical over 10 bases. Germline assignment: CDR1 LNHDA and CDR2 SQIVND (reference sequence). V dropped 4 bases and J dropped 1; count of bases not matched to a gene: 3. The length of the CDR3 is 16 residues.

The chain joins TRBV18 to TRBJ1-1, with D possibly matching TRBD1 (6 bases). Between the trimmed V and J ends, which lost 1 base and 5 bases, there was a span of 17 bases. Germline V lookup: CDR1 KGHSH, CDR2 LQKENI. CDR3 length: 16 residues. CDR3 in amino acids: CASSPRLGGAWTEAFF. The CDR3 nucleotides read TGTGCCAGCTCACCACGGCTAGGGGGGGCCTGGACTGAAGCTTTCTTT. The variable domain in full, with the rest retrieved from reference TRBV18 and TRBJ1-1, is NAGVMQNPRHLVRRRGQEARLRCSPMKGHSHVYWYRQLPEEGLKFMVYLQKENIIDESGMPKERFSAEFPKEGPSILRIQQVVRGDSAAYFCASSPRLGGAWTEAFFGQGTRLTVV.

The rearrangement links TRBV5-1 to TRBJ2-2; D gene unclear. The CDR3 extends over 12 amino acids. Germline CDR1 is SGHRS and CDR2 is YFSETQ. V dropped 5 bases and J dropped 4 bases, with 6 bases sitting between them. In nucleotides, the CDR3 is TGCGCCAGCAGGACTGGCACCGGGGAGCTGTTTTTT. Translated, it gives CASRTGTGELFF.

The chain carries TRBV6-5 and TRBJ2-7, with D tentatively TRBD2 (6 bases). This CDR3 has 12 amino acids. The germline V and J ends were trimmed by 10 bases and 3 bases, with 13 bases remaining between them. Per the germline V gene, CDR1 is MNHEY and CDR2 is SVGAGI. The CDR3 sequence is CATLGGFYEQYF. In DNA, the CDR3 is TGTGCCACCCTTGGGGGGTTCTACGAGCAGTACTTC.

The chain recombines TRBV2 with TRBJ1-6, with TRBD1 as a possible D gene (5 bases). The germline V gene encodes CDR1 SNHLY and CDR2 FYNNEI. The V gene lost 8 bases and the J gene lost 7 bases, with 15 bases spanning the gap. The CDR3 has 14 amino acids. The CDR3 DNA reads TGTGCCAGCTGTGCTCAGGGAGTCAATTCACCCCTCCACTTT. Protein product: CASCAQGVNSPLHF.

The chain is built from TRBV1 and TRBJ1-2. TRBV1 is a recognized pseudogene. The CDR3 length is 16 residues. The CDR3 DNA reads TGCACCAGCAGTGCTAGCAGTTTGTGCGAAACCTATGGCTACACCTTC. It encodes CTSSASSLCETYGYTF.

The rearrangement links TRBV14 to TRBJ2-3, with D possibly matching TRBD2 (5 bases). This CDR3 region has 18 residues. CDR1 and CDR2 from the germline V gene are SGHDN and FVKESK. V was trimmed by 8 bases and J by 2 bases, leaving 26 bases between them. CDR3 bases: TGTGCCAGCCCCCAGGCACGGGCAGCCCCAGGACTCACAGATACGCAGTATTTT. Amino acids: CASPQARAAPGLTDTQYF.

V gene TRBV7-8 combines with J gene TRBJ1-2; 8 bases fit TRBD1. The CDR3 spans 14 residues. V shed 5 bases and J 4 bases; nucleotides not matched to a gene: 6. The germline V gene has CDR1 SGHVS and CDR2 FQNEAQ. CDR3 protein: CASSPGQGGYGYTF. DNA for the CDR3: TGTGCCAGCAGCCCTGGACAGGGAGGCTATGGCTACACCTTC.

The gene calls are TRBV5-1 and TRBJ1-6; D possibly corresponds to TRBD1 (6 bases). This CDR3 spans 14 amino acids. Germline CDR1 SGHRS, CDR2 YFSETQ. V was trimmed by 4 bases and J by 8 bases, leaving 13 bases between them. Here the CDR3 reads CASSETGAHSPLHF. The CDR3 DNA is TGCGCCAGCAGCGAGACAGGAGCCCATTCACCCCTCCACTTT.

This clone was detected once. Germline and junction disagree at one end, which may indicate a read error. The sample has other DNA sequences that encode this CDR3 too. This chain joins TRBV2 and TRBJ1-1, with unresolved D. CDR3 length: 14 amino acids. The V gene's germline CDR1 is SNHLY and CDR2 FYNNEI. The CDR3 protein is CASSERTGNTEAFF. The CDR3, as DNA: TGCGCCAGCAGTGAAAGAACGGGGAACACTGAAGCTTTCTTT.

In its sample, this clone was seen many times. The chain recombines TRBV4-1 with TRBJ2-3, with 8 bases lining up with TRBD2. Germline V lookup: CDR1 MGHRA, CDR2 YSYEKL. Trimming at V came to 1 base and at J to 3 bases, leaving 3 bases not matched to a gene. CDR3 size: 15 residues. CDR3 sequence: CASSQGGGRTDTQYF. Written as DNA, the CDR3 is TGCGCCAGCAGCCAAGGCGGGGGGAGAACAGATACGCAGTATTTT.

The chain couples TRBV2 to TRBJ2-5, with D unresolved. Trimming took 1 base from V and 5 from J, leaving 11 bases between them. Germline CDR1 and CDR2: SNHLY and FYNNEI. The CDR3 loop spans 14 amino acids. The CDR3 here is CASSEVRKGETQYF. The CDR3 DNA reads as TGTGCCAGCAGTGAAGTGAGGAAAGGGGAGACCCAGTACTTC. Together with reference TRBV2 and TRBJ2-5, the CDR3 gives the full variable domain: EPEVTQTPSHQVTQMGQEVILRCVPISNHLYFYWYRQILGQKVEFLVSFYNNEISEKSEIFDDQFSVERPDGSNFTLKIRSTKLEDSAMYFCASSEVRKGETQYFGPGTRLLVL.

This chain uses TRBV28 with TRBJ2-6; D possibly uses TRBD1 or TRBD2 (5 bases each). The CDR3 is 15 residues long. Germline-derived CDR1 and CDR2 are MDHEN and SYDVKM. V was pared by 7 bases and J by 0 bases, with 10 bases between. CDR3 sequence: CASKSGSSGANVLTF. The CDR3 DNA is TGTGCCAGCAAGTCAGGGAGCTCTGGGGCCAACGTCCTGACTTTC.

This clone was seen a few times. This chain uses TRBV5-6 with TRBJ1-3, with a weak D call TRBD1 (6 bases). This CDR3 contains 15 residues. The V gene lost 4 bases and the J gene lost 3 bases, with 14 bases spanning the gap. The germline gives CDR1 SGHDT, CDR2 YYEEEE. The CDR3 spells CASSPLDRDGNTIYF. In nucleotides, the CDR3 is TGTGCCAGCAGCCCATTGGACAGAGATGGAAACACCATATATTTT.

This clone was recorded a few times. CDR3 amino acids: CASSRTSGHYEQYV. As DNA, the CDR3 is TGTGCCAGCAGCCGGACTAGCGGGCATTACGAGCAGTACGTC. The chain combines TRBV5-6 with TRBJ2-7; 11 nucleotides line up with TRBD2. From germline, CDR1 is SGHDT and CDR2 YYEEEE. The CDR3 consists of 14 residues. Trimming removed 4 bases from V and 4 bases from J; junction bases left unmatched: 4.

The CDR3: CASSAHGTGKNEKLFF. CDR3 DNA: TGTGCCAGCAGTGCCCATGGGACAGGGAAAAATGAAAAACTGTTTTTT. The V gene is TRBV25-1, the J gene TRBJ1-4, with TRBD1 identical over 9 bases. Trimming took 4 bases from V and 5 from J; bases not matched to a gene: 8. CDR3 length: 16 amino acids. Germline assignment: CDR1 MGHDK and CDR2 SYGVNS.

This clone was counted a single time. The chain employs TRBV29-1 and TRBJ1-2, with D maybe TRBD1 (5 bases). The CDR3 loop spans 14 amino acids. Germline CDR1 reads SQVTM; CDR2 reads ANQGSEA. V was shortened by 4 bases and J by 6 bases, with 18 bases between the two germline ends. DNA for the CDR3: TGCAGCGTTGTCTACGGGGGACGGGTAAATGGCTACACCTTC. Residues: CSVVYGGRVNGYTF.

This clone appeared a single time. The V gene is TRBV5-1, the J gene TRBJ2-5; TRBD2 might be the D (6 bases). CDR1 and CDR2 from the germline V gene are SGHRS and YFSETQ. There are 14 residues in the CDR3. Between the trimmed V and J ends, which lost 4 bases and 2 bases, there was a span of 12 bases. The chain's CDR3 is CASSETSKQETQYF. The CDR3 DNA is TGCGCCAGCAGCGAGACTAGTAAGCAAGAGACCCAGTACTTC.

The rearrangement joins TRBV18 to TRBJ1-6; 7 nucleotides align to TRBD1. Looked up from germline, CDR1 is KGHSH and CDR2 is LQKENI. Trimming removed 5 bases from V and 7 bases from J; junction bases left unmatched: 5. The CDR3 loop spans 14 amino acids. The CDR3 reads CASSSGQRNSPLHF. The CDR3 nucleotides read TGTGCCAGCTCATCGGGACAGCGGAATTCACCCCTCCACTTT.

The chain uses TRBV6-1 and TRBJ2-3, with D unresolved. The CDR3 spans 13 residues. Germline CDR1 MNHNS, CDR2 SASEGT. V was cut by 9 bases and J by 0 bases, with 10 bases left in between. In nucleotides, the CDR3 is TGTGCCAGTCGTCAGGTTAGCACAGATACGCAGTATTTT. This gives the protein CASRQVSTDTQYF.

The J gene is TRBJ2-7, the V gene TRBV19; D gene unclear. Trimming left V 4 bases short and J 3 bases short, with 16 bases between. CDR3 length: 15 amino acids. Germline V gene sequence: CDR1 LNHDA, CDR2 SQIVND (reference sequence). CDR3 DNA: TGTGCCAGTAGTACACTCCGGACGGTGAACTACGAGCAGTACTTC. It yields the protein CASSTLRTVNYEQYF.

This chain connects TRBV7-2 to TRBJ2-6; TRBD2 might be the D (5 bases). V lost 5 bases and J lost 3, with 14 bases in between. This CDR3 has 16 residues. Germline values: CDR1 SGHTA, CDR2 FQGNSA. DNA for the CDR3: TGTGCCAGCAGCACCCTAGGAGGCTTTGGGGCCAACGTCCTGACTTTC. Encoded protein: CASSTLGGFGANVLTF.

This clone was detected only once. This chain uses TRBV30 with TRBJ1-2; no firm D call. In germline, CDR1 is GTSNPN, CDR2 SVGIG (reference sequence). The germline V and J ends were trimmed by 1 base and 4 bases, with 10 bases remaining between them. The CDR3 totals 13 residues. The CDR3 loop reads CAWSGWEVYGYTF. CDR3 coding DNA: TGTGCCTGGAGTGGCTGGGAAGTCTATGGCTACACCTTC.

The chain uses TRBV5-1 and TRBJ2-1; 11 nucleotides align to TRBD1. Trimming removed 5 bases from V and 8 bases from J; junction bases left unmatched: 6. The CDR3 length is 14 residues. Germline assignment: CDR1 SGHRS and CDR2 YFSETQ. CDR3 amino acids: CASRSGTGGYEQFF. The CDR3 DNA sequence: TGCGCCAGCAGATCGGGGACAGGGGGATATGAGCAGTTCTTC. Drawing the rest from reference TRBV5-1 and TRBJ2-1, the complete variable domain is KAGVTQTPRYLIKTRGQQVTLSCSPISGHRSVSWYQQTPGQGLQFLFEYFSETQRNKGNFPGRFSGRQFSNSRSEMNVSTLELGDSALYLCASRSGTGGYEQFFGPGTRLTVL.

The V and J genes are TRBV2 and TRBJ2-1, with a weak D call TRBD2 (6 bases). The V and J ends lost 8 bases and 5 bases respectively, with 16 bases between them. CDR3 length: 14 residues. The V gene's germline CDR1 is SNHLY and CDR2 FYNNEI. The CDR3 DNA reads TGTGCCAGCCTGAGTCACCGGACTAACAATGAGCAGTTCTTC. It is translated as CASLSHRTNNEQFF.

This sequence joins TRBV9 and TRBJ1-4; TRBD1 agrees at 9 bases. The germline V gene has CDR1 SGDLS and CDR2 YYNGEE. CDR3 size: 14 residues. With 0 bases clipped from V and 8 bases from J, the junction kept 2 bases outside the gene matches. The CDR3 region has the DNA TGTGCCAGCAGCGTAGGGGACAGGGAAGAAAAACTGTTTTTT. Translating gives CASSVGDREEKLFF.

The V gene is TRBV9, the J gene TRBJ2-2, with 7 bases identical to TRBD1. CDR1 and CDR2 (germline): SGDLS, YYNGEE. CDR3 length equals 18 residues. V shed 2 bases, J shed 5 bases, and the junction held 15 bases outside the gene matches. CDR3: CASSVTLSKRRGTGELFF. In DNA, the CDR3 is TGTGCCAGCAGCGTGACTCTATCGAAACGCAGGGGGACCGGGGAGCTGTTTTTT.

The V gene is TRBV19, the J gene TRBJ2-7; D might be TRBD1 (6 bases). The CDR3 is 14 residues long. Trimming pared 6 bases from V and 1 base from J, leaving 13 bases between. Germline CDR1 is LNHDA and CDR2 is SQIVND (reference sequence). CDR3 coding DNA: TGTGCCAGTAGACCGGGACATACATCCTACGAGCAGTACTTC. This codes for CASRPGHTSYEQYF. Combining the CDR3 with reference TRBV19 and TRBJ2-7 gives the whole variable domain DGGITQSPKYLFRKEGQNVTLSCEQNLNHDAMYWYRQDPGQGLRLIYYSQIVNDFQKGDIAEGYSVSREKKESFPLTVTSAQKNPTAFYLCASRPGHTSYEQYFGPGTRLTVT.

The V call is TRBV5-1, the J call TRBJ1-3, with TRBD1 matching over 7 bases. This CDR3 spans 17 amino acids. Losses at the gene ends were 3 bases for V and 0 bases for J; bases not matched to a gene: 9. Germline values: CDR1 SGHRS, CDR2 YFSETQ. CDR3: CASSSSGGGRSGNTIYF. Here the CDR3 DNA reads TGCGCCAGCAGCTCCTCGGGAGGGGGCCGCTCTGGAAACACCATATATTTT. Drawing the rest from reference TRBV5-1 and TRBJ1-3, the complete variable domain is KAGVTQTPRYLIKTRGQQVTLSCSPISGHRSVSWYQQTPGQGLQFLFEYFSETQRNKGNFPGRFSGRQFSNSRSEMNVSTLELGDSALYLCASSSSGGGRSGNTIYFGEGSWLTVV.

This clone has only one observation. The gene calls are TRBV2 and TRBJ2-5, with 7 bases that match TRBD1. Losses at the gene ends were 7 bases for V and 4 bases for J; bases not matched to a gene: 6. There are 13 residues in the CDR3. Germline-derived CDR1 and CDR2 are SNHLY and FYNNEI. The CDR3 is CASNIHRGETQYF. In nucleotides, the CDR3 is TGTGCCAGCAACATACACAGGGGAGAGACCCAGTACTTC. Supplemented by reference TRBV2 and TRBJ2-5, the full variable domain reads EPEVTQTPSHQVTQMGQEVILRCVPISNHLYFYWYRQILGQKVEFLVSFYNNEISEKSEIFDDQFSVERPDGSNFTLKIRSTKLEDSAMYFCASNIHRGETQYFGPGTRLLVL.

The chain carries TRBV5-6 and TRBJ1-1; TRBD1 matches 7 bases. This CDR3 is 16 amino acids long. Germline CDR1 is SGHDT and CDR2 is YYEEEE. V dropped 2 bases and J dropped 5; count of bases not matched to a gene: 12. CDR3 nucleotide sequence: TGTGCCAGCAGCTTAAGGGGGCAAAGGTTAAGAACTGAAGCTTTCTTT. Protein product: CASSLRGQRLRTEAFF. Variable domain in full (rest from reference TRBV5-6 and TRBJ1-1): DAGVTQSPTHLIKTRGQQVTLRCSPKSGHDTVSWYQQALGQGPQFIFQYYEEEERQRGNFPDRFSGHQFPNYSSELNVNALLLGDSALYLCASSLRGQRLRTEAFFGQGTRLTVV.

This chain links TRBV6-1 with TRBJ1-1; D unresolved. Trimming took off 1 base at V and 0 bases at J, with 9 bases between the two ends. Germline V CDR1 and CDR2: MNHNS, SASEGT. The CDR3 runs to 15 residues. CDR3 in DNA: TGTGCCAGCAGTGAAGAAAACAGATTGAACACTGAAGCTTTCTTT. This sequence encodes CASSEENRLNTEAFF.